The present entry profiles one T cell receptor beta chain with its context. Its antigen is not known. The sample holds other DNA sequences that translate to the same CDR3. These data originate in a study of cytomegalovirus exposure and HLA in healthy donors. Study background: Unique TCR beta sequences numbering around 110 million came from 150 million to 200 million T cells in an earlier analysis.

PCR primers comprised 60 Vbeta and 13 Jbeta primers. The repertoire was sequenced with immunoSEQ multiplex PCR; TCRdb's copy has only in-frame clones and lacks some. The table lists some 110,000 clones, roughly four fifths of them singletons, with under 15% in the top ten. Findings of the study overall: Later analysis showed TCR association rates varying by HLA locus, highest for DRB1 and lowest for HLA-C. In the analysis, some V segments, TRBV6-2 and TRBV6-3 included, were excluded as indistinguishable. Likely technical artifact: a cluster of highly shared sequence variants.

Germline CDR1 reads SGHRS; CDR2 reads YFSETQ. V gave up 0 bases and J gave up 6 bases, with 9 bases separating them. CDR3 length: 13 amino acids. Sequenced input: PBMCs. This receptor was taken from a woman aged 60 to 75 in good health and CMV-seropositive. The V gene is TRBV5-1, the J gene TRBJ1-2, with a possible D match to TRBD1 (6 bases). The CDR3 sequence: CASSLEQGNGYTF. In nucleotides, the CDR3 is TGCGCCAGCAGCTTGGAACAGGGCAATGGCTACACCTTC.